The rows below give T cell receptor beta chains drawn from one sample of a study of blood T cell repertoires in COVID-19. The assay was immunoSEQ multiplex PCR, and TCRdb's table has in-frame clones only and misses some. The sample includes fewer than 500,000 clones, approximately 90% of them seen just once. The sequenced sample consisted of peripheral blood. The source is a man between 18 and 29 years old with COVID-19, enrolled during active disease. Each CDR3 is given with its conserved first and last residue. D genes are given only for firm matches. Clone size, where shown, is once, few, many, or a class for clones that have expanded.

V: TRBV6-5; D: .; size: once; J: TRBJ2-7; DNA: TGTGCCAGTACTCTTCGGGGCTCCTACGAGCAGTACTTC; CDR3: CASTLRGSYEQYF
V: TRBV15; D: .; size: .; J: TRBJ2-3; DNA: TGTGCCACCAGCAGAGGAGTGAGGGCCACAGATACGCAGTATTTT; CDR3: CATSRGVRATDTQYF
V: TRBV11-3; D: .; size: .; J: TRBJ1-3; DNA: TGTGCCAGCAGCTTAGACATCTCTGGAAACACCATATATTTT; CDR3: CASSLDISGNTIYF
V: TRBV5-1; D: .; size: once; J: TRBJ2-7; DNA: TGCGCCAGCAGCACGGGGACATCCTCCTACGAGCAGTACTTC; CDR3: CASSTGTSSYEQYF
V: TRBV2; D: .; size: .; J: TRBJ2-2; DNA: TGTGCCAGCAGGAGTACGACCGGGGAGCTGTTTTTT; CDR3: CASRSTTGELFF
V: TRBV14; D: .; size: .; J: TRBJ1-1; DNA: TGTGCCAGCAGCCAAGGTGGAGGGGCCGATACTGAAGCTTTCTTT; CDR3: CASSQGGGADTEAFF
V: TRBV5-1; D: .; size: .; J: TRBJ1-6; DNA: TGCGCCAGCAGCTTGGCGGGAACCCCAAATTCACCCCTCCACTTT; CDR3: CASSLAGTPNSPLHF
V: TRBV24-1; D: TRBD2; size: .; J: TRBJ2-2; DNA: TGTGCCACCAGTGACCGAACTAGCGGGGGATCGGCCGGGGAGCTGTTTTTT; CDR3: CATSDRTSGGSAGELFF
V: TRBV7-9; D: TRBD2; size: .; J: TRBJ2-3; DNA: TGTGCCAGCAGCCCTACTAGCGGGGAAGCTAGTTTCACAGATACGCAGTATTTT; CDR3: CASSPTSGEASFTDTQYF
V: TRBV6-6; D: .; size: .; J: TRBJ2-3; DNA: TGTGCCAGCAGTCCCGGGACACCCCCCGGGGATACGCAGTATTTT; CDR3: CASSPGTPPGDTQYF
V: TRBV4-1; D: .; size: .; J: TRBJ1-2; DNA: TGCGCCAGCAGCACCGGGCATACAGGGTACTATGGCTACACCTTC; CDR3: CASSTGHTGYYGYTF
V: TRBV27; D: TRBD1; size: many; J: TRBJ1-5; DNA: TGTGCCAGCAGACGTACCACAGGGGTAGGCAATCAGCCCCAGCATTTT; CDR3: CASRRTTGVGNQPQHF
V: TRBV2; D: TRBD1; size: .; J: TRBJ1-6; DNA: TGTGCCAGCAGTGACCGGACAGGGGGTGGATCACCCCTCCACTTT; CDR3: CASSDRTGGGSPLHF
V: TRBV24-1; D: TRBD1; size: .; J: TRBJ1-5; DNA: TGTGCCACCAGTACACAGGGGAATCAGCCCCAGCATTTT; CDR3: CATSTQGNQPQHF
V: TRBV4-1; D: .; size: .; J: TRBJ2-3; DNA: TGCGCCAGCAGCCAAAGGGGGTGGGAGAGCACAGATACGCAGTATTTT; CDR3: CASSQRGWESTDTQYF
V: TRBV3-1/TRBV3-2; D: TRBD2; size: once; J: TRBJ2-5; DNA: TGTGCCAGCAGGCTAGGGACTAGCCGAGAAGAGACCCAGTACTTC; CDR3: CASRLGTSREETQYF
V: TRBV23-1; D: TRBD1; size: .; J: TRBJ2-1; DNA: TGCGCCAGCAGTACTTACCGGGACAGGGTGTACAATGAGCAGTTCTTC; CDR3: CASSTYRDRVYNEQFF
V: TRBV2; D: .; size: .; J: TRBJ1-3; DNA: TGTGCCAGCAGTGAAGAGGGGGGGTCTGGAAACACCATATATTTT; CDR3: CASSEEGGSGNTIYF
V: TRBV18; D: TRBD1; size: .; J: TRBJ2-2; DNA: TGTGCCAGCCCTCCCCCCGGACAGGCCAGGACCGGGGAGCTGTTTTTT; CDR3: CASPPPGQARTGELFF
V: TRBV7-2; D: TRBD2; size: .; J: TRBJ2-1; DNA: TGTGCCAGCAGCTTAAACGGGCTAGCGGGGGGGAATGAGCAGTTCTTC; CDR3: CASSLNGLAGGNEQFF
V: TRBV11-3; D: .; size: .; J: TRBJ2-1; DNA: TGTGCCAGCAGCAAGGAAGGGACATTACGGAGCAATGAGCAGTTCTTC; CDR3: CASSKEGTLRSNEQFF
V: TRBV27; D: TRBD1; size: .; J: TRBJ1-4; DNA: TGTGCCAGCAGTTTGTCGGGACAGGGATTTGAAAAACTGTTTTTT; CDR3: CASSLSGQGFEKLFF
V: TRBV7-6; D: .; size: .; J: TRBJ1-1; DNA: TGTGCCAGCAGCTTAGAAGCAAGTGGGCCTGAAGCTTTCTTT; CDR3: CASSLEASGPEAFF
V: TRBV7-2; D: TRBD1; size: .; J: TRBJ1-2; DNA: TGTGCCAGCAGCTTAGAACAGGGGGTAGGAGGCTACACCTTC; CDR3: CASSLEQGVGGYTF
V: TRBV5-1; D: .; size: .; J: TRBJ2-3; DNA: TGCGCCAGCAGCCTGCGGGGCGGTGGTTATCCTCGGGACAGAAGCACAGATACGCAGTATTTT; CDR3: CASSLRGGGYPRDRSTDTQYF
V: TRBV11-2; D: .; size: .; J: TRBJ2-3; DNA: TGTGCCAGCAGCTTAGTATATAGAGATACGCAGTATTTT; CDR3: CASSLVYRDTQYF
V: TRBV6-5; D: .; size: .; J: TRBJ1-1; DNA: TGTGCCAGCAGTCCCCGGACAGTTCGGAGGACTGAAGCTTTCTTT; CDR3: CASSPRTVRRTEAFF
V: TRBV12-5; D: .; size: .; J: TRBJ2-1; DNA: TGTGCTAGTGGCTATTCGAGTGAGCAGTTCTTC; CDR3: CASGYSSEQFF
V: TRBV11-2; D: .; size: .; J: TRBJ1-2; DNA: TGTGCCAGCAGCTTAGATAATAACTATGGCTACACCTTC; CDR3: CASSLDNNYGYTF
V: TRBV7-2; D: .; size: .; J: TRBJ2-2; DNA: TGTGCCAGCAGCTCTCAGGGTTATCACACCGGGGAGCTGTTTTTT; CDR3: CASSSQGYHTGELFF
V: TRBV6-5; D: .; size: once; J: TRBJ2-1; DNA: TGTGCCAGCAGAGTGCGGTTCCACCCCTACAATGAGCAGTTCTTC; CDR3: CASRVRFHPYNEQFF
V: TRBV15; D: TRBD2; size: .; J: TRBJ2-7; DNA: TGTGCCACCAGCAGAGCCTGGACTAGCGGTTACGAGCAGTACTTC; CDR3: CATSRAWTSGYEQYF
V: TRBV5-8; D: .; size: .; J: TRBJ1-4; DNA: TGTGCCAGCACGGGAACTAATGAAAAACTGTTTTTT; CDR3: CASTGTNEKLFF
V: TRBV5-5; D: .; size: .; J: TRBJ1-1; DNA: TGTGCCAGCAGCTTTGGGGGCGCGGGCACTGAAGCTTTCTTT; CDR3: CASSFGGAGTEAFF
V: TRBV24-1; D: .; size: .; J: TRBJ2-3; DNA: TGTGCCACCAGCCCCATGAGGGGCACAGATACGCAGTATTTT; CDR3: CATSPMRGTDTQYF
V: TRBV30; D: TRBD2; size: .; J: TRBJ2-2; DNA: TGTGCCGTAACCGGGACTACCTTGACCGGGGAGCTGTTTTTT; CDR3: CAVTGTTLTGELFF
V: TRBV27; D: .; size: .; J: TRBJ1-6; DNA: TGTGCCAGCAGCTGGGCGGCGGGGAATAATTCACCCCTCCACTTT; CDR3: CASSWAAGNNSPLHF
V: TRBV5-6; D: .; size: once; J: TRBJ1-2; DNA: TGTGCCAGCAGCTTGGATAGAACGCAAGGCTACACCTTC; CDR3: CASSLDRTQGYTF
V: TRBV5-4; D: TRBD1; size: .; J: TRBJ1-3; DNA: TGTGCCAGCAGTTCTGGACAGGGGGTGTCTGGAAACACCATATATTTT; CDR3: CASSSGQGVSGNTIYF